This T cell receptor (beta chain) was sequenced during a study of shared clonotypes between healthy human individuals. General study findings and limits: Across four donors, naive CD4 shared about 5%, naive CD8 more than 3%, memory CD4 roughly 2.1%, memory CD8 about 0.38%. Only blood underwent sampling, and tissue repertoires likely differ. Estimated richness was generally greater in naive than memory subsets.

Positive CCR7 selection of CD45RO-negative cells yielded the naive CD8 cells, and terminally differentiated effector memory CD45RA+ cells were excluded. In regard to this clone: What it binds is unknown.

When replicate PCRs were run on sorted subsets, they used around 200 ng DNA, some 29,000 T cell genomes. Libraries were prepared by immunoSEQ multiplex PCR; TCRdb keeps only in-frame clonotypes and omits some of them. The sample lists around 1,900,000 clones, around 95% occurring once. The sample taken for sequencing was naive CD8+ T cells from PBMCs. This clonotype originated in a man between 18 and 29 years old in good health. Some clones in this sample may be carry-over from other donors' samples.

CDR3 sequence reads: CASRVRPFGRENGYTF. The DNA of the CDR3 is TGTGCCAGTAGGGTTCGTCCCTTCGGGAGAGAGAATGGCTACACCTTC. This sequence joins TRBV19 and TRBJ1-2; D uncertain. The V end lost 6 bases, the J end lost 6 bases, and 23 bases lay between the germline ends. The CDR3 is 16 amino acids. Germline assignment: CDR1 LNHDA and CDR2 SQIVND (reference sequence).